These T cell receptor beta chains were read from a single sample in a study of T cell clones after liver transplantation. The repertoire was sequenced with immunoSEQ multiplex PCR; TCRdb's copy has only in-frame clones and lacks some. The sample comprises some 80,000 clones, around 84% of which are singletons, and 2.1% rests with the top ten. Sequenced material: CD4+ T cells from blood, taken around 48 months after liver transplant. Source of these receptors: a human patient who received a liver transplant. Some T cells may originate from the graft donor. The CDR3 runs from the conserved cysteine through the conserved F or W. The D gene is left open where the match is weak. Size values are once, few and many counts, or a class for expanded clones, and some rows have none.

v_call	j_call	clone_size	d_call	cdr3_aa	cdr3_nt
TRBV7-9	TRBJ2-1	few	TRBD2	CASSLGLRERGNYNEQFF	TGTGCCAGCAGCTTAGGCCTTCGTGAGCGGGGGAACTACAATGAGCAGTTCTTC
TRBV20-1	TRBJ2-7	NA	NA	CSARFYYEQYF	TGCAGTGCTAGATTCTATTACGAGCAGTACTTC
TRBV9	TRBJ2-2	NA	TRBD1	CASSVDRGGTGELFF	TGTGCCAGCAGCGTGGACAGGGGGGGAACCGGGGAGCTGTTTTTT
TRBV19	TRBJ2-6	NA	NA	CASSLRISGANVLTF	TGTGCCAGTAGTTTGAGGATCTCTGGGGCCAACGTCCTGACTTTC
TRBV6-6	TRBJ1-2	NA	NA	CASSYQDSGYTF	TGTGCCAGCAGTTACCAGGATTCTGGCTACACCTTC
TRBV7-3	TRBJ2-3	NA	NA	CASSLTGPDTQYF	TGTGCCAGCAGCTTAACGGGCCCAGATACGCAGTATTTT
TRBV30	TRBJ1-3	NA	NA	CAWRTLTTSGNTIYF	TGTGCCTGGAGAACCCTCACGACCTCTGGAAACACCATATATTTT
TRBV30	TRBJ2-2	once	NA	CAWSSGYGGELFF	TGTGCCTGGAGTAGCGGGTACGGCGGGGAGCTGTTTTTT
TRBV7-2	TRBJ2-2	NA	NA	CASSQNPTGELFF	TGTGCCAGCAGCCAAAACCCCACCGGGGAGCTGTTTTTT
TRBV2	TRBJ2-5	NA	NA	CASSDGRETQYF	TGTGCCAGCAGTGACGGGCGGGAGACCCAGTACTTC
TRBV19	TRBJ1-5	NA	NA	CASSLGNSNQPQHF	TGTGCCAGTAGTCTCGGTAATAGCAATCAGCCCCAGCATTTT
TRBV6-6	TRBJ2-3	NA	TRBD2	CASHGTRGDTQYF	TGTGCCAGCCATGGGACTAGAGGGGATACGCAGTATTTT
TRBV5-1	TRBJ1-1	NA	TRBD1	CAKYRGRLRTEAFF	TGCGCCAAATACAGGGGGCGGTTGAGGACTGAAGCTTTCTTT